Presented here are 18 T cell receptor beta chains from one specimen sequenced in a study of CXCR3-negative and CXCR3-positive naive CD8 T cells. The TRB libraries of cDNA were built by UMI-labeled 5' RACE. TCRdb re-called the 5' RACE reads and gives one entry per CDR3 protein, without DNA. Recorded here are 150,000 or so distinct CDR3 sequences; the top ten clones represent 0.49%. Findings and caveats of the study: CXCR3-positive naive cells had more hydrophobic TRB CDR3s than CXCR3-negative naive cells.

Their recognized antigens are unknown. The sequenced sample consisted of naive CXCR3+ CD8+ T cells from blood. Subset indicated: CD45RO-CCR7+CD27+CD95- naive CD8+ T cells expressing CXCR3 (TNR3+). The receptor source for this set is a human donor in good health. Some clones in this sample may be carry-over from other donors' samples.

This chain uses TRBV7-9 with TRBJ1-5. CDR1 and CDR2 from the germline V gene are SEHNR and FQNEAQ (reference sequence). This CDR3 contains 15 residues. CDR3 loop: CASSPEGSSNQPQHF. The full variable domain, its missing parts supplied by reference TRBV7-9 and TRBJ1-5, is DTGVSQNPRHKITKRGQNVTFRCDPISEHNRLYWYRQTLGQGPEFLTYFQNEAQLEKSRLLSDRFSAERPKGSFSTLEIQRTEQGDSAMYLCASSPEGSSNQPQHFGDGTRLSIL.

The chain links TRBV5-6 to TRBJ2-6; TCRdb designates TRBD1, a call that cannot be tested without DNA. Germline V gene data show CDR1 as SGHDT and CDR2 as YYEEEE. CDR3 size: 19 residues. The CDR3 loop reads CASSPSPGRTSSGANVLTF.

The chain recombines TRBV5-6 with TRBJ2-7; TCRdb gives TRBD1 as the D gene, but with no DNA this cannot be confirmed. The CDR3 extends over 17 amino acids. Germline V gene lookup returns CDR1 SGHDT and CDR2 YYEEEE. The chain's CDR3 is CASSSGPSERDIYEQYF.

This rearrangement joins TRBV7-9 to TRBJ2-5; TCRdb's D call of TRBD1 is untestable without DNA. The CDR3 sequence is 16 residues long. Per germline, CDR1 SEHNR and CDR2 FQNEAQ (reference sequence). CDR3 sequence: CASTFIVGQGKETQYF.

The chain carries TRBV15 and TRBJ2-5; TCRdb picks TRBD2, but there is no DNA to check that call. The CDR3 totals 17 residues. CDR1 is LNHNV, CDR2 YYDKDF, per germline (reference sequence). The CDR3: CATSSRLAGGIQETQYF.

This chain links TRBV5-1 with TRBJ1-1; TCRdb proposes TRBD1, but this gene call is untestable without DNA. The germline CDR1 and CDR2 sequences are SGHRS and YFSETQ. The CDR3 contains 15 residues. The CDR3 region is CASSLENRRNTEAFF. Combining the CDR3 with reference TRBV5-1 and TRBJ1-1 gives the whole variable domain KAGVTQTPRYLIKTRGQQVTLSCSPISGHRSVSWYQQTPGQGLQFLFEYFSETQRNKGNFPGRFSGRQFSNSRSEMNVSTLELGDSALYLCASSLENRRNTEAFFGQGTRLTVV.

The CDR3 protein is CASSFNGGNNEQFF. The rearrangement joins TRBV28 to TRBJ2-1. There are 14 residues in the CDR3. Germline lookup yields CDR1 MDHEN and CDR2 SYDVKM. The variable domain in full, with the rest retrieved from reference TRBV28 and TRBJ2-1, is DVKVTQSSRYLVKRTGEKVFLECVQDMDHENMFWYRQDPGLGLRLIYFSYDVKMKEKGDIPEGYSVSREKKERFSLILESASTNQTSMYLCASSFNGGNNEQFFGPGTRLTVL.

The chain links TRBV29-1 to TRBJ2-2; as DNA is missing, the TRBD2 call by TCRdb cannot be tested. This CDR3 is built from 15 residues. Germline CDR1 and CDR2: SQVTM and ANQGSEA. The CDR3 sequence is CSVESGREQAGELFF.

The chain employs TRBV28 and TRBJ1-5. This CDR3 has 12 amino acids. Germline V lookup: CDR1 MDHEN, CDR2 SYDVKM. The CDR3 protein is CASRLGYQPQHF.

The rearrangement links TRBV29-1 to TRBJ2-7; as DNA is missing, the TRBD1 call by TCRdb cannot be tested. Per the germline V gene, CDR1 is SQVTM and CDR2 is ANQGSEA. The CDR3 has 13 amino acids. The CDR3 loop reads CSVMTGSSYEQYF.

This chain uses TRBV28 with TRBJ2-7. From germline, CDR1 is MDHEN and CDR2 SYDVKM. CDR3 length equals 14 residues. CDR3 residues: CASSPIGSNYEQYF.

The chain is built from TRBV28 and TRBJ1-1. CDR3 length: 13 residues. CDR1 and CDR2 (germline): MDHEN, SYDVKM. The CDR3 spells CASRALMNTEAFF.

The chain combines TRBV10-3 with TRBJ2-3; without DNA, the TCRdb call of TRBD2 cannot be checked. Germline assignment: CDR1 ENHRY and CDR2 SYGVKD. The CDR3 totals 12 residues. CDR3 sequence reads: CAIRASGRERYF.

The V gene is TRBV7-8, the J gene TRBJ2-1; as DNA is missing, the TRBD1 call by TCRdb cannot be tested. The germline CDR1 and CDR2 sequences are SGHVS and FQNEAQ. CDR3 length: 16 amino acids. The CDR3: CASSTTGTGGSNEQFF.

The chain joins TRBV5-1 to TRBJ2-7; with no DNA, the TCRdb D assignment of TRBD1 cannot be verified. Germline CDR1 and CDR2: SGHRS and YFSETQ. This CDR3 has 13 residues. The CDR3 sequence: CASRGTASYEQYF.

This sequence joins TRBV2 and TRBJ2-2. Germline V gene lookup returns CDR1 SNHLY and CDR2 FYNNEI. This CDR3 has 15 amino acids. The CDR3 reads CASSVTTANTGELFF.

The chain joins TRBV7-2 to TRBJ2-7; the D gene TCRdb calls, TRBD1, cannot be checked with no DNA. Germline V lookup: CDR1 SGHTA, CDR2 FQGNSA. CDR3 length: 14 amino acids. The CDR3 protein is CASSLGGASYEQYF.

The chain links TRBV13 to TRBJ1-1. The CDR3 contains 13 residues. CDR1 is PRHDT, CDR2 FYEKMQ, per germline (reference sequence). This chain's CDR3 is CASTKQMNTEAFF.